This TCR beta chain was documented in a study of blood T cell repertoires in COVID-19. This clone has only a few counts. Method: immunoSEQ multiplex PCR; TCRdb's copy keeps in-frame clones and lacks some. The sample lists 60,000 to 65,000 clones, approximately 86% seen once, with roughly 3.2% in the top ten. The specimen was peripheral blood. The TCR sequence derives from a man aged 45 to 65 with active COVID-19.

CDR3 nucleotide sequence: TGTGCCAGCAGCCAAGTCGTCAATCAGCCCCAGCATTTT. Its protein product is CASSQVVNQPQHF. The gene calls are TRBV3-1 (or the pseudogene TRBV3-2) and TRBJ1-5; no clear D. The CDR3 sequence is 13 residues long. From germline, CDR1 is LGHDT and CDR2 YNNKEL (reference sequence). V lost 1 base, J lost 3 bases, and 4 bases lay in between.